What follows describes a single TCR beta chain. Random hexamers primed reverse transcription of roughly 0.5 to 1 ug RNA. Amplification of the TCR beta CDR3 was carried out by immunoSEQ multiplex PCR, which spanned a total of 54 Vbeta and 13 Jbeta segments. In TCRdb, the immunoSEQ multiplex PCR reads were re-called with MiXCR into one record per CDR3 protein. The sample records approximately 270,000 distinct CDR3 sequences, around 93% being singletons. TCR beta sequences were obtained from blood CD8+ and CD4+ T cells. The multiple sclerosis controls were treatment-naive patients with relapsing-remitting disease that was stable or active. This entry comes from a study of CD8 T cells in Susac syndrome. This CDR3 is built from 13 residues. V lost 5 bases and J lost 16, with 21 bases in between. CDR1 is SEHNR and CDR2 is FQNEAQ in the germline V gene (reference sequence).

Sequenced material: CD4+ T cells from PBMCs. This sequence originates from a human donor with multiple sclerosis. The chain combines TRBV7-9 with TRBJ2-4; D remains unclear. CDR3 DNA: TGTGCCAGCAGCCCCTCGACTGCCAGCCGGAGCTACTTC. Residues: CASSPSTASRSYF.